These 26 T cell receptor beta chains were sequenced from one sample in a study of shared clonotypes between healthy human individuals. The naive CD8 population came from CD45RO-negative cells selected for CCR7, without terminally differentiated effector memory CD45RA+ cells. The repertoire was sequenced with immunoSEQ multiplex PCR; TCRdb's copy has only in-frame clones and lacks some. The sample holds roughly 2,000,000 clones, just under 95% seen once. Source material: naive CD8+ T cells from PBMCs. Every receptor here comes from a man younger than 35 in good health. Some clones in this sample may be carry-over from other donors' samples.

The DNA of the CDR3 is TGTGCCAGCAGCCAAGACGGACAGGTGAGCTCCTACGAGCAGTACTTC. This translates into CASSQDGQVSSYEQYF. The chain couples TRBV4-2 to TRBJ2-7, with 7 bases aligning to TRBD1. Germline loops: CDR1 LGHNA, CDR2 YNFKEQ. CDR3 length: 16 amino acids. Unmatched junction bases numbered 5, after V lost 0 bases and J lost 0 bases.

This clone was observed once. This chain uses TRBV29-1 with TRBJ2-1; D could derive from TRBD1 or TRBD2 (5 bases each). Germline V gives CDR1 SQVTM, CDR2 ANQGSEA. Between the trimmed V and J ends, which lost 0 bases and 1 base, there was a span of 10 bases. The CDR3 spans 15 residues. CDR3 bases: TGCAGCGTTGAAGACCTCGGGACGTCCTACAATGAGCAGTTCTTC. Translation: CSVEDLGTSYNEQFF.

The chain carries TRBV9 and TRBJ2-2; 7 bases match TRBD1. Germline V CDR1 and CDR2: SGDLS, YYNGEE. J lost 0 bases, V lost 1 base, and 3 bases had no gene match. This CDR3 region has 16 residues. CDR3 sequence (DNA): TGTGCCAGCAGCGTAAACAGGGGCGCGAACACCGGGGAGCTGTTTTTT. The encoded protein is CASSVNRGANTGELFF.

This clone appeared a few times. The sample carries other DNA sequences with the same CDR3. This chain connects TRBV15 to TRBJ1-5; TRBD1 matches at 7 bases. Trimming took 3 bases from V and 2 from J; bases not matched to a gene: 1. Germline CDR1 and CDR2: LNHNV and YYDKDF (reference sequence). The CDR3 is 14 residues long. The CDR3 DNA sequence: TGTGCCACCAGCAGTGGACAGGGCAATCAGCCCCAGCATTTT. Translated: CATSSGQGNQPQHF. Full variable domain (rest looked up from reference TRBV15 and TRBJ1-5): DAMVIQNPRYQVTQFGKPVTLSCSQTLNHNVMYWYQQKSSQAPKLLFHYYDKDFNNEADTPDNFQSRRPNTSFCFLDIRSPGLGDTAMYLCATSSGQGNQPQHFGDGTRLSIL.

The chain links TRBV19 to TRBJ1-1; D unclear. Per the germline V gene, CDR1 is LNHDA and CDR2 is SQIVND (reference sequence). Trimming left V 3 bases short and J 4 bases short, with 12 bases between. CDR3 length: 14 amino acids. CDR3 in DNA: TGTGCCAGTAGTATGGAAGGTTTGGGCACTGAAGCTTTCTTT. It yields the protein CASSMEGLGTEAFF.

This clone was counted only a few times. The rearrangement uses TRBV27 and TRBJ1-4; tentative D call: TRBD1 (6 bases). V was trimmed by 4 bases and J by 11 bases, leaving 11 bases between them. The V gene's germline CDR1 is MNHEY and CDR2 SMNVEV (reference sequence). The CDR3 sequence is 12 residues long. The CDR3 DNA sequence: TGTGCCAGCAGTTCAGGGGATGCGAAACTGTTTTTT. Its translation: CASSSGDAKLFF.

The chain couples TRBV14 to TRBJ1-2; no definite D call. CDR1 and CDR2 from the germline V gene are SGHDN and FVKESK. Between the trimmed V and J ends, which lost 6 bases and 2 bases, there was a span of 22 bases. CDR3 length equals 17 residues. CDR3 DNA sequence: TGTGCCAGCAGTTTGGGCTCCATTAGTGCCGGGAACTATGGCTACACCTTC. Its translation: CASSLGSISAGNYGYTF. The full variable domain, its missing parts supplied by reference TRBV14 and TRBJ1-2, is EAGVTQFPSHSVIEKGQTVTLRCDPISGHDNLYWYRRVMGKEIKFLLHFVKESKQDESGMPNNRFLAERTGGTYSTLKVQPAELEDSGVYFCASSLGSISAGNYGYTFGSGTRLTVV.

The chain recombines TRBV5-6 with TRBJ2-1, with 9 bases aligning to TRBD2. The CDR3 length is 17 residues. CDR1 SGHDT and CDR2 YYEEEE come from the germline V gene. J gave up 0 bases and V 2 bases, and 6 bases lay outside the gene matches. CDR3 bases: TGTGCCAGCAGCTTTGGTGATAGCGGGAGCTCCTACAATGAGCAGTTCTTC. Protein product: CASSFGDSGSSYNEQFF.

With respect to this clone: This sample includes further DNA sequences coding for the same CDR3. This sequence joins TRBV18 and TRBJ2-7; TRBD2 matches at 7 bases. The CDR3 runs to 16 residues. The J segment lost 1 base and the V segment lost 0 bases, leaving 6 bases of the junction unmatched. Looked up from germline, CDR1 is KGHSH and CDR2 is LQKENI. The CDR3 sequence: CASSPPDRGSSYEQYF. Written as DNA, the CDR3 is TGTGCCAGCTCACCACCGGACCGCGGGAGTTCCTACGAGCAGTACTTC. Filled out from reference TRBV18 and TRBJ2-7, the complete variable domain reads NAGVMQNPRHLVRRRGQEARLRCSPMKGHSHVYWYRQLPEEGLKFMVYLQKENIIDESGMPKERFSAEFPKEGPSILRIQQVVRGDSAAYFCASSPPDRGSSYEQYFGPGTRLTVT.

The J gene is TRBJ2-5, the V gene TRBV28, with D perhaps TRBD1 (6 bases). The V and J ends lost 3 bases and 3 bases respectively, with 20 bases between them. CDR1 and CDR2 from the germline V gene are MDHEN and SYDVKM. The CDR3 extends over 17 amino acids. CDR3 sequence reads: CASSFRTEDYTKETQYF. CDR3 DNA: TGTGCCAGCAGTTTCCGGACAGAAGACTACACAAAAGAGACCCAGTACTTC.

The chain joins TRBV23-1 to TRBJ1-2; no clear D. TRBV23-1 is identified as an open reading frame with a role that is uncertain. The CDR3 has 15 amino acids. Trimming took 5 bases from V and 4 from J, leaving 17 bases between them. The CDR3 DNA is TGCGCCAGCAGTTCGACGGAGCCCTCTGGCTATGGCTACACCTTC. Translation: CASSSTEPSGYGYTF.

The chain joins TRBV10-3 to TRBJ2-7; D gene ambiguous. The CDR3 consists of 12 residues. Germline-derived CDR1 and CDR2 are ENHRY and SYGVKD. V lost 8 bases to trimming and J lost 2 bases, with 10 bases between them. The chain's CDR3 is CAIRMNPYEQYF. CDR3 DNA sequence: TGTGCCATCCGGATGAATCCCTACGAGCAGTACTTC.

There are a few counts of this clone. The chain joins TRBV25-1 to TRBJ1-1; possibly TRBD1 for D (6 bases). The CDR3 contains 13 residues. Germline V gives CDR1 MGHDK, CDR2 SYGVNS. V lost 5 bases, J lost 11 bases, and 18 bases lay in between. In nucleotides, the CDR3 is TGTGCCAGCAGTCTCAGGGGCAGCCTGGGGGCTTTCTTT. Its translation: CASSLRGSLGAFF. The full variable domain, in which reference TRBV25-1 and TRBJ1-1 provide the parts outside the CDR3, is EADIYQTPRYLVIGTGKKITLECSQTMGHDKMYWYQQDPGMELHLIHYSYGVNSTEKGDLSSESTVSRIRTEHFPLTLESARPSHTSQYLCASSLRGSLGAFFGQGTRLTVV.

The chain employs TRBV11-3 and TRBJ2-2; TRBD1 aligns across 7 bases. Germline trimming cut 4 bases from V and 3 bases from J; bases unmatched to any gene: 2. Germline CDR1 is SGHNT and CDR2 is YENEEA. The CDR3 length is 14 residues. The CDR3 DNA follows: TGTGCCAGCAGCTCAACAGGGGACACCGGGGAGCTGTTTTTT. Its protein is CASSSTGDTGELFF.

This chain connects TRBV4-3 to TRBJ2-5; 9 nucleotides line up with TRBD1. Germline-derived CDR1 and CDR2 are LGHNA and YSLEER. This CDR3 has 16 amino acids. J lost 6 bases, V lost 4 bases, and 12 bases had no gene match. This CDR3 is CASSPFGGQGFQTQYF. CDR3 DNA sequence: TGCGCCAGCAGCCCGTTCGGGGGACAGGGATTTCAGACCCAGTACTTC.

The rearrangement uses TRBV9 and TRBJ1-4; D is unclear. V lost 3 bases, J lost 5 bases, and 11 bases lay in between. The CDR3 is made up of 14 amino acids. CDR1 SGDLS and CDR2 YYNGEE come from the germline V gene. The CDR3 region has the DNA TGTGCCAGCAGCGCCCGGACGGACAATGAAAAACTGTTTTTT. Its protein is CASSARTDNEKLFF.

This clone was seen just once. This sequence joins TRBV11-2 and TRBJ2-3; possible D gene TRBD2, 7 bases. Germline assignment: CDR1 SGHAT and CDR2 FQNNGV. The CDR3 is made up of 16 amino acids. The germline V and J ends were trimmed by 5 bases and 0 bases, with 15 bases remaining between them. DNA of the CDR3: TGTGCCAGCAGCAGGGGGGGCGGGACTAGCACAGATACGCAGTATTTT. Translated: CASSRGGGTSTDTQYF.

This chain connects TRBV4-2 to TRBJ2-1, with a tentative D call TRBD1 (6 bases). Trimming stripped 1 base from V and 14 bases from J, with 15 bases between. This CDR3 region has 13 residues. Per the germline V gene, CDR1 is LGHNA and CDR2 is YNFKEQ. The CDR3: CASSQGWGPGEFF. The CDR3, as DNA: TGTGCCAGCAGCCAAGGGTGGGGGCCCGGGGAGTTCTTC.

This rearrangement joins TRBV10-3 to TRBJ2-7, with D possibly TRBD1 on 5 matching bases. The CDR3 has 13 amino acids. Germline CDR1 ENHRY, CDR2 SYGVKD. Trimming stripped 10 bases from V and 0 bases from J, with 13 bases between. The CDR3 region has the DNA TGTGCCACCTGCGACAGTGTCTCCTACGAGCAGTACTTC. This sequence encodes CATCDSVSYEQYF.

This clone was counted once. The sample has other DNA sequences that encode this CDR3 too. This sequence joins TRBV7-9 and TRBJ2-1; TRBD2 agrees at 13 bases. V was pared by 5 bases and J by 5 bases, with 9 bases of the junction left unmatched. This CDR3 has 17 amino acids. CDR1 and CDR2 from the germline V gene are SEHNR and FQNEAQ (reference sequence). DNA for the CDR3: TGTGCCAGCAGCCCACGGACTAGCGGGAGTATCCACAATGAGCAGTTCTTC. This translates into CASSPRTSGSIHNEQFF.

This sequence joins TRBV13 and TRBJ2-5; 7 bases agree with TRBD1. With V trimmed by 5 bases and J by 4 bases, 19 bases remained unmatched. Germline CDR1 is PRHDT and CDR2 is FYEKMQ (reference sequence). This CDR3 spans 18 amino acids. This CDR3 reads CASSTNEPQGVVLETQYF. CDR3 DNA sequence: TGTGCCAGCAGCACAAATGAACCCCAGGGGGTAGTACTAGAGACCCAGTACTTC.

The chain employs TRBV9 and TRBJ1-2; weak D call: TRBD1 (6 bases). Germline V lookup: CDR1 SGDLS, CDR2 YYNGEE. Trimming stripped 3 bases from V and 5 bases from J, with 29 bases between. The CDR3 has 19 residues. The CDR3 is CASSANNRDTSLEGYGYTF. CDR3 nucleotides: TGTGCCAGCAGCGCGAACAACCGGGACACTTCCCTGGAGGGGTATGGCTACACCTTC.

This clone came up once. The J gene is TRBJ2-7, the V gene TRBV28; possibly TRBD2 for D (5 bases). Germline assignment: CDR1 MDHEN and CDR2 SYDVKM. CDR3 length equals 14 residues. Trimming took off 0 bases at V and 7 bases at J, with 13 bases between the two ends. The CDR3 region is CASSLWSLAGEQYF. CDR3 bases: TGTGCCAGCAGTTTATGGTCCCTAGCTGGTGAGCAGTACTTC.

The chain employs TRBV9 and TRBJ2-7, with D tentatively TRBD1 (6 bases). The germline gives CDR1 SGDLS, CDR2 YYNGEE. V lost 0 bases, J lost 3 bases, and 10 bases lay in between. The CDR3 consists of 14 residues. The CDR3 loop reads CASSVDGTNYEQYF. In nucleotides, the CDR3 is TGTGCCAGCAGCGTAGATGGGACAAACTACGAGCAGTACTTC. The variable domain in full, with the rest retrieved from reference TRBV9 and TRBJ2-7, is DSGVTQTPKHLITATGQRVTLRCSPRSGDLSVYWYQQSLDQGLQFLIQYYNGEERAKGNILERFSAQQFPDLHSELNLSSLELGDSALYFCASSVDGTNYEQYFGPGTRLTVT.

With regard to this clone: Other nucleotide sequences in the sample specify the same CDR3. CDR3 bases: TGTGCCAGCAGCCAAGTCCCGACTAGCGGATCCTACGAGCAGTACTTC. This codes for CASSQVPTSGSYEQYF. The V gene is TRBV4-2, the J gene TRBJ2-7; 9 bases are a match to TRBD2. Germline CDR1 is LGHNA and CDR2 is YNFKEQ. CDR3 length: 16 amino acids. V was pared by 1 base and J by 1 base, with 5 bases of the junction left unmatched.

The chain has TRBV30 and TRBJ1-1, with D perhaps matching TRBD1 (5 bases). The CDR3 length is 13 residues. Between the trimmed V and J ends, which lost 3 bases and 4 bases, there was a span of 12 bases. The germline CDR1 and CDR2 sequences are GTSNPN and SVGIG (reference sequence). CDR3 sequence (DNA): TGTGCCTGGAGATTCGGTGGGGGCACTGAAGCTTTCTTT. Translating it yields CAWRFGGGTEAFF.